The sequence of this TCR beta chain was determined in a study of T cells after posttransplantation cyclophosphamide. Study results and limitations: Donor-recipient repertoire similarity was low at 1-2 months, rising over year one. After PTCy, TRB diversity resembled that of CNI/methotrexate controls.

This CDR3 is 14 amino acids long. Between the trimmed V and J ends, which lost 6 bases and 3 bases, there was a span of 11 bases. CDR1 MNHEY and CDR2 SVGAGI come from the germline V gene. Only a few counts were recorded for this clone. The antigen is unknown. Here immunoSEQ multiplex PCR was the method, and the copy in TCRdb shows in-frame clones only, minus some. The sample has about 10,000 clones; 89% are singletons. The receptor was derived from a woman aged 55-70 years in good health, CMV-negative, and a related stem cell transplant donor. The sequenced material came from memory CD4+ T cells sorted from PBMCs. J is TRBJ2-2 and V is TRBV6-5; the D gene is possibly TRBD2 (5 bases). The CDR3 coding sequence is TGTGCCAGCAGGTTCGAGGGAGACACCGGGGAGCTGTTTTTT. Protein: CASRFEGDTGELFF.